These T cell receptor beta chains were read from a single sample in a study of cytomegalovirus exposure and HLA in healthy donors. The table came from immunoSEQ multiplex PCR; TCRdb's copy has only in-frame clones and leaves some out. This listing includes roughly 70,000 clones. Input material: PBMCs. Source of these receptors: a middle-aged man in good health and CMV-seronegative. CDR3s include the opening cysteine and the closing phenylalanine or tryptophan. D genes are given only for firm matches. A clone size is listed for some rows: how often the clone was seen (once, few, many), or a class if it is expanded.

v_call	j_call	clone_size	d_call	cdr3_aa	cdr3_nt
TRBV6-1	TRBJ1-2	NA	NA	CASSEESLYGYTF	TGTGCCAGCAGTGAAGAAAGCCTCTATGGCTACACCTTC
TRBV30	TRBJ2-7	NA	TRBD1	CAWRLPTGVSEQYF	TGTGCCTGGAGACTACCCACAGGGGTAAGCGAGCAGTACTTC
TRBV18	TRBJ2-1	NA	TRBD2	CASSTTSGGPGDNYNEQFF	TGTGCCAGCTCAACCACTAGCGGGGGGCCGGGCGATAACTACAATGAGCAGTTCTTC
TRBV29-1	TRBJ1-2	NA	NA	CSVVRQNYGYTF	TGCAGCGTTGTGAGACAGAACTATGGCTACACCTTC
TRBV7-8	TRBJ1-1	medium-sized	NA	CASSLFSRGAQTEAFF	TGTGCCAGCAGCTTATTCTCACGGGGGGCGCAGACTGAAGCTTTCTTT
TRBV7-9	TRBJ2-7	NA	NA	CASSSYRYEQYF	TGTGCCAGCAGCTCCTACCGCTACGAGCAGTACTTC
TRBV18	TRBJ2-2	NA	TRBD1	CASSPDRGSNTGELFF	TGTGCCAGCTCACCTGACAGGGGGTCGAACACCGGGGAGCTGTTTTTT
TRBV5-1	TRBJ2-5	NA	NA	CASSFSPSQETQYF	TGCGCCAGCAGCTTCTCGCCCAGCCAAGAGACCCAGTACTTC
TRBV29-1	TRBJ1-1	NA	NA	CSVEVQEYTEAFF	TGCAGCGTTGAAGTACAGGAGTACACTGAAGCTTTCTTT
TRBV7-8	TRBJ1-6	NA	TRBD1	CASSFDRGLSPLHF	TGTGCCAGCAGTTTCGACAGGGGGCTTTCACCCCTCCACTTT
TRBV12-1	TRBJ1-3	NA	NA	CASSPTQLRSGNTIYF	TGTGCCAGCAGCCCCACACAGTTACGCTCTGGAAACACCATATATTTT
TRBV5-5	TRBJ2-7	NA	NA	CASSLISGYEQYF	TGTGCCAGCAGCTTGATCTCAGGCTACGAGCAGTACTTC
TRBV6-5	TRBJ1-2	NA	NA	CASSYYLLGPYGYTF	TGTGCCAGCAGTTACTACCTACTGGGCCCCTATGGCTACACCTTC
TRBV11-2	TRBJ2-1	NA	NA	CASSLDSPYNEQFF	TGTGCCAGCAGCTTAGACTCCCCTTACAATGAGCAGTTCTTC
TRBV11-2	TRBJ1-1	NA	NA	CASSLVSGAGNTEAFF	TGTGCCAGCAGCTTAGTATCAGGGGCAGGGAACACTGAAGCTTTCTTT
TRBV7-3	TRBJ2-3	NA	NA	CASTQGGNTDTQYF	TGTGCCAGCACCCAGGGGGGTAACACAGATACGCAGTATTTT
TRBV7-2	TRBJ2-7	NA	TRBD2	CASSLAGTSMSYEQYF	TGTGCCAGCAGCTTAGCCGGGACTAGCATGTCCTACGAGCAGTACTTC
TRBV18	TRBJ2-3	NA	NA	CASSPGGREDTQYF	TGTGCCAGCTCACCGGGGGGACGGGAAGATACGCAGTATTTT
TRBV5-1	TRBJ2-3	NA	TRBD2	CASSPRLAGDTDTQYF	TGCGCCAGCAGCCCACGGCTAGCGGGGGACACAGATACGCAGTATTTT
TRBV2	TRBJ1-5	NA	TRBD1	CASRTGQRLQPQHF	TGTGCCAGCAGGACGGGACAGCGCTTGCAGCCCCAGCATTTT
TRBV7-6	TRBJ1-2	NA	NA	CASSPPGQGYGYTF	TGTGCCAGCAGCCCCCCCGGACAAGGTTATGGCTACACCTTC
TRBV27	TRBJ2-1	NA	TRBD2	CASSTQGQRGVNEQFF	TGTGCCAGCAGTACCCAGGGGCAGCGGGGGGTTAATGAGCAGTTCTTC
TRBV7-9	TRBJ2-5	NA	TRBD1	CASSLSPTGGWETQYF	TGTGCCAGCAGCTTAAGTCCCACAGGGGGTTGGGAGACCCAGTACTTC
TRBV28	TRBJ1-1	NA	TRBD1	CASPPRQGQSTEAFF	TGTGCCAGCCCCCCCCGACAGGGACAAAGCACTGAAGCTTTCTTT
TRBV4-1	TRBJ1-5	NA	NA	CASSQAVVGPQHF	TGCGCCAGCAGCCAAGCGGTCGTTGGGCCCCAGCATTTT
TRBV29-1	TRBJ1-2	NA	NA	CSVSPGRGAILGYTF	TGCAGCGTTTCTCCAGGACGGGGGGCGATCCTTGGCTACACCTTC
TRBV2	TRBJ2-5	NA	TRBD1	CASRLRDRIQETQYF	TGTGCCAGCAGACTCCGGGACAGGATCCAAGAGACCCAGTACTTC
TRBV5-4	TRBJ2-7	NA	TRBD2	CASSLEGLAGTYEQYF	TGTGCCAGCAGCTTGGAAGGGCTAGCGGGGACCTACGAGCAGTACTTC
TRBV6-6	TRBJ1-5	NA	TRBD1	CASADRAPPQPQHF	TGTGCCAGCGCAGACAGGGCTCCACCTCAGCCCCAGCATTTT
TRBV7-2	TRBJ1-2	NA	NA	CASSPDSGVFYGYTF	TGTGCCAGCAGCCCGGACAGTGGTGTCTTCTATGGCTACACCTTC
TRBV9	TRBJ1-1	NA	NA	CASSVVSMRDTEAFF	TGTGCCAGCAGCGTAGTTTCTATGAGGGATACTGAAGCTTTCTTT
TRBV16	TRBJ2-7	NA	NA	CASSQLDYEQYF	TGTGCCAGCAGCCAATTAGACTACGAGCAGTACTTC
TRBV5-4	TRBJ1-6	NA	NA	CASSLGGSPLHF	TGTGCCAGCAGCTTGGGCGGTTCACCCCTCCACTTT
TRBV6-1	TRBJ1-3	NA	NA	CASRSNGGGNTIYF	TGTGCCAGCAGATCTAACGGGGGAGGAAACACCATATATTTT
TRBV27	TRBJ1-2	NA	NA	CASSLSSGVFYGYTF	TGTGCCAGCAGTTTATCATCGGGGGTCTTCTATGGCTACACCTTC
TRBV19	TRBJ1-6	NA	NA	CASSMKGSSYNSPLHF	TGTGCCAGTAGTATGAAAGGGAGCTCCTATAATTCACCCCTCCACTTT
TRBV4-1	TRBJ1-2	NA	TRBD1	CASSQDPGTEAYGYTF	TGCGCCAGCAGCCAAGATCCCGGGACAGAAGCTTATGGCTACACCTTC
TRBV2	TRBJ1-1	NA	NA	CASRRDSPGNTEAFF	TGTGCCAGCAGACGGGACTCACCTGGGAACACTGAAGCTTTCTTT
TRBV6-6	TRBJ1-1	NA	TRBD1	CASSPRDRGNTEAFF	TGTGCCAGCAGTCCCCGGGACAGGGGGAACACTGAAGCTTTCTTT
TRBV5-6	TRBJ2-2	NA	TRBD1	CASSFGTGFPGELFF	TGTGCCAGCAGCTTCGGGACAGGGTTCCCCGGGGAGCTGTTTTTT
TRBV13	TRBJ2-1	NA	TRBD1	CASSLGNRGRSYNEQFF	TGTGCCAGCAGCTTAGGGAACAGGGGGAGATCCTACAATGAGCAGTTCTTC
TRBV21-1	TRBJ1-3	NA	NA	CASSKNPGDRAGNTIYF	TGTGCCAGCAGCAAAAACCCCGGGGACAGGGCTGGAAACACCATATATTTT
TRBV9	TRBJ1-6	NA	NA	CASSSRTATDSPLHF	TGTGCCAGCAGCTCCCGGACTGCCACGGATTCACCCCTCCACTTT
TRBV5-1	TRBJ1-2	NA	TRBD1	CASSFSEVQGLNYGYTF	TGCGCCAGCAGCTTCTCCGAAGTACAGGGGCTGAACTATGGCTACACCTTC
TRBV6-5	TRBJ2-7	NA	NA	CASSRDRRSAYEQYF	TGTGCCAGCAGTCGAGACAGGAGGAGCGCCTACGAGCAGTACTTC
TRBV6-1	TRBJ1-6	NA	NA	CASSEARRESPLHF	TGTGCCAGCAGTGAAGCGCGGAGGGAATCACCCCTCCACTTT
TRBV29-1	TRBJ2-7	NA	TRBD2	CSVEIRDYSAQYF	TGCAGCGTTGAGATCCGGGACTATTCGGCTCAGTACTTC
TRBV7-9	TRBJ1-6	NA	NA	CASSLPDSPRALHF	TGTGCCAGCAGCTTACCCGACAGCCCAAGGGCCCTCCACTTT